This TCR beta chain was sequenced during a study of blood T cell repertoires in COVID-19. TCRdb keeps only in-frame clones here, not all; method: immunoSEQ multiplex PCR. The sample lists 230,000 or so clones, roughly 90% seen once, with 1.9% in the top ten. The V gene's germline CDR1 is SQVTM and CDR2 ANQGSEA. Germline trimming cut 6 bases from V and 3 bases from J; bases unmatched to any gene: 2. There are 12 residues in the CDR3. The chain recombines TRBV29-1 with TRBJ2-3, with 8 bases lining up with TRBD2. The specimen was peripheral blood. This clonotype originated in a man aged 35-49 years with active or convalescent COVID-19. CDR3 in DNA: TGCAGCGTGGGCGGGAGGACAGATACGCAGTATTTT. Translating it yields CSVGGRTDTQYF.